These 21 T cell receptor beta chains came from one sample sequenced in a study of OX40 agonist ivuxolimab in advanced cancers. Sequenced by immunoSEQ multiplex PCR; TCRdb stores in-frame clones only, minus some. Here the sample spans 65,000 to 95,000 clones, just over 90% being singletons. Sequencing used CD4+ or CD8+ T cells sorted from blood, obtained in a trial of the OX40 agonist ivuxolimab. All receptors derive from an adult with an advanced solid tumor such as melanoma, head and neck, liver or kidney cancer.

In nucleotides, the CDR3 is TGCGCCAGCAGCCAAGGTGGGAGGAGTGACAATGAGCAGTTCTTC. It specifies CASSQGGRSDNEQFF. The chain links TRBV4-3 to TRBJ2-1; tentatively, D is TRBD2 (6 bases). The CDR3 has 15 amino acids. V dropped 1 base and J dropped 5 bases, with 12 bases sitting between them. Per the germline V gene, CDR1 is LGHNA and CDR2 is YSLEER.

The rearrangement joins TRBV4-3 to TRBJ2-1; tentatively, D is TRBD2 (5 bases). The CDR3 is 15 residues long. The V gene lost 1 base and the J gene lost 6 bases, with 13 bases spanning the gap. Germline assignment: CDR1 LGHNA and CDR2 YSLEER. CDR3 in amino acids: CASSQVRGASNEQFF. The CDR3 nucleotides read TGCGCCAGCAGCCAAGTTCGGGGAGCCAGCAATGAGCAGTTCTTC.

The chain links TRBV6-5 to TRBJ1-2; D may be TRBD1 (5 bases). Germline lookup yields CDR1 MNHEY and CDR2 SVGAGI. The V end was cut by 2 bases, the J end by 5 bases, with 15 bases between. The CDR3 runs 15 residues. The CDR3 region has the DNA TGTGCCAGCAGTTACGGGGGATCGGGAGTTTATGGCTACACCTTC. Protein sequence: CASSYGGSGVYGYTF.

The J gene is TRBJ1-1, the V gene TRBV18; D is perhaps TRBD1 (5 bases). Between the trimmed V and J ends, which lost 3 bases and 1 base, there was a span of 9 bases. CDR3 length equals 14 residues. Germline CDR1 reads KGHSH; CDR2 reads LQKENI. This CDR3 is CASSPAGGNTEAFF. The CDR3 nucleotides read TGTGCCAGCTCACCGGCGGGGGGGAACACTGAAGCTTTCTTT.

This chain links TRBV6-1 with TRBJ2-7; TRBD2 might be the D (6 bases). The V end was cut by 7 bases, the J end by 5 bases, with 21 bases between. The length of the CDR3 is 15 residues. The V gene's germline CDR1 is MNHNS and CDR2 SASEGT. As DNA, the CDR3 is TGTGCCAGCAAACCTTGGACGGTGCCGGGGGACGAGCAGTACTTC. Amino acid sequence: CASKPWTVPGDEQYF.

This rearrangement joins TRBV7-8 to TRBJ2-2; D is unclear. The V end was cut by 4 bases, the J end by 6 bases, with 3 bases between. Germline-derived CDR1 and CDR2 are SGHVS and FQNEAQ. This CDR3 region has 11 residues. CDR3 residues: CASSSPGELFF. CDR3 nucleotide sequence: TGTGCCAGCAGCTCCCCCGGGGAGCTGTTTTTT.

V gene TRBV5-5 combines with J gene TRBJ2-3; 8 bases fit TRBD2. CDR3 length: 16 amino acids. CDR1 is SGHKS and CDR2 is YYEKEE in the germline V gene (reference sequence). V shed 0 bases and J 2 bases; nucleotides not matched to a gene: 5. This CDR3 is CASSLVSGRDTDTQYF. As DNA, the CDR3 is TGTGCCAGCAGCTTGGTAAGCGGGAGAGACACAGATACGCAGTATTTT.

V is TRBV4-1 and J is TRBJ2-6; 9 bases line up with TRBD1. The CDR3 extends over 20 amino acids. The germline CDR1 and CDR2 sequences are MGHRA and YSYEKL. After removal of 2 bases from V and 0 bases from J, the junction contained 11 bases not matched to a gene. The CDR3: CASSQPAGTGSLSGANVLTF. The CDR3 region has the DNA TGCGCCAGCAGCCAACCGGCCGGGACAGGGTCACTCTCTGGGGCCAACGTCCTGACTTTC.

This chain joins TRBV28 and TRBJ2-2; TRBD2 matches at 8 bases. Germline-derived CDR1 and CDR2 are MDHEN and SYDVKM. The V segment lost 6 bases and the J segment 5 bases; nucleotides outside the gene matches: 8. The CDR3 has 15 residues. The CDR3 DNA reads as TGTGCCAGCAGAAGCGGGAGAGTGTGGACCGGGGAGCTGTTTTTT. As protein: CASRSGRVWTGELFF.

The chain's CDR3 is CASSFPGVNWNIANEKLFF. The CDR3 nucleotides read TGTGCCAGCAGTTTCCCCGGAGTGAACTGGAACATAGCTAATGAAAAACTGTTTTTT. The chain carries TRBV28 and TRBJ1-4, with D unresolved. The germline CDR1 and CDR2 sequences are MDHEN and SYDVKM. The CDR3 is 19 amino acids. V dropped 3 bases and J dropped 3 bases, with 23 bases sitting between them.

This chain joins TRBV27 and TRBJ1-5, with TRBD1 matching over 9 bases. The junction had 8 bases not matched to a gene; V was cut back by 11 bases and J by 3 bases. The germline CDR1 and CDR2 sequences are MNHEY and SMNVEV (reference sequence). This CDR3 comprises 14 residues. The CDR3: CAGPTGGLNQPQHF. The CDR3, as DNA: TGTGCCGGTCCTACAGGGGGCCTCAATCAGCCCCAGCATTTT.

The chain uses TRBV6-5 and TRBJ2-7; 7 bases line up with TRBD1. Germline lookup yields CDR1 MNHEY and CDR2 SVGAGI. This CDR3 contains 15 residues. J gave up 1 base and V 7 bases, and 10 bases lay outside the gene matches. The CDR3 protein is CASNTLQGRSYEQYF. The CDR3 DNA is TGTGCCAGCAACACCCTACAGGGGCGGTCCTACGAGCAGTACTTC.

The CDR3 is CASSEPGANKNIQYF. DNA for the CDR3: TGTGCCAGCAGTGAGCCGGGAGCCAACAAAAACATTCAGTACTTC. The chain joins TRBV25-1 to TRBJ2-4, with D tentatively TRBD2 (6 bases). The CDR3 has 15 residues. Trimming took off 3 bases at V and 3 bases at J, with 12 bases between the two ends. Per the germline V gene, CDR1 is MGHDK and CDR2 is SYGVNS.

This clone was observed a few times. CDR3 loop: CAQTGGAFF. In nucleotides, the CDR3 is TGTGCACAAACAGGGGGGGCTTTCTTT. This chain joins TRBV30 and TRBJ1-1; 8 nucleotides match TRBD1. Per the germline V gene, CDR1 is GTSNPN and CDR2 is SVGIG (reference sequence). The CDR3 extends over 9 amino acids.

This clone was picked up a small number of times. The rearrangement uses TRBV7-9 and TRBJ2-1, with no clear D. The V end lost 2 bases, the J end lost 5 bases, and 10 bases lay between the germline ends. There are 14 residues in the CDR3. CDR1 is SEHNR and CDR2 is FQNEAQ in the germline V gene (reference sequence). Written as DNA, the CDR3 is TGTGCCAGCAGCTTAATGTCAGGAGACAATGAGCAGTTCTTC. It codes for CASSLMSGDNEQFF. Supplemented by reference TRBV7-9 and TRBJ2-1, the full variable domain reads DTGVSQNPRHKITKRGQNVTFRCDPISEHNRLYWYRQTLGQGPEFLTYFQNEAQLEKSRLLSDRFSAERPKGSFSTLEIQRTEQGDSAMYLCASSLMSGDNEQFFGPGTRLTVL.

The gene calls are TRBV27 and TRBJ1-4; 7 bases are a match to TRBD1. Germline loops: CDR1 MNHEY, CDR2 SMNVEV (reference sequence). Trimming at V came to 2 bases and at J to 8 bases, leaving 8 bases not matched to a gene. The length of the CDR3 is 15 residues. The CDR3 bases are TGTGCCAGCAGTTTAGGGACAGCACAGAGGGAAAAACTGTTTTTT. As protein: CASSLGTAQREKLFF.

This clone was observed a single time. The J gene is TRBJ2-7, the V gene TRBV19, with D possibly being TRBD1 (6 bases). Germline V CDR1 and CDR2: LNHDA, SQIVND (reference sequence). The V end was cut by 3 bases, the J end by 1 base, with 13 bases between. The CDR3 loop spans 15 amino acids. The CDR3 is CASSIYLRGSYEQYF. The CDR3 region has the DNA TGTGCCAGTAGTATTTATTTGAGGGGGTCCTACGAGCAGTACTTC.

This clone was counted a single time. This chain joins TRBV28 and TRBJ1-4, with D perhaps matching TRBD1 (6 bases). The CDR3 is made up of 12 amino acids. CDR1 is MDHEN and CDR2 is SYDVKM in the germline V gene. CDR3 DNA: TGTGCTGGGGGGGGGCCTAATGAAAAACTGTTTTTT. Its protein product is CAGGGPNEKLFF.

V usage is TRBV7-2 and J usage is TRBJ2-2; no clear D gene. Germline CDR1 is SGHTA and CDR2 is FQGNSA. V was clipped by 2 bases and J by 9 bases, with 7 bases between them. The CDR3 runs to 12 residues. CDR3 sequence: CASSLNPRELFF. The CDR3 coding sequence is TGTGCCAGCAGCTTAAACCCCCGGGAGCTGTTTTTT.

The chain recombines TRBV14 with TRBJ2-7; TRBD1 might be the D (6 bases). The CDR3 contains 14 residues. V was shortened by 1 base and J by 4 bases, with 11 bases between the two germline ends. Germline CDR1 reads SGHDN; CDR2 reads FVKESK. CDR3 sequence reads: CASSQVDRPYEQYF. The CDR3 nucleotides read TGTGCCAGCAGCCAAGTTGACAGGCCATACGAGCAGTACTTC.

CDR3 amino acids: CASSLGGGGRINNEQFF. CDR3 DNA: TGCGCCAGCAGCCTGGGGGGTGGCGGGAGAATCAACAATGAGCAGTTCTTC. The chain carries TRBV4-1 and TRBJ2-1, with 7 nucleotides matching TRBD2. The germline CDR1 and CDR2 sequences are MGHRA and YSYEKL. The CDR3 runs to 17 residues. V lost 4 bases to trimming and J lost 5 bases; unmatched junction nucleotides: 14.